This T cell receptor (beta chain) was recovered during a study of cytomegalovirus exposure and HLA in healthy donors. Produced via immunoSEQ multiplex PCR; TCRdb's table is partial and in-frame only. The sample consists of 300,000 to 350,000 clones, roughly 90% of them appearing once. A word on this clone: Its antigen remains unidentified.

V was cut by 4 bases and J by 3 bases, with 12 bases left in between. The germline V gene has CDR1 SGHVS and CDR2 FQNEAQ. The CDR3 is made up of 15 amino acids. Study outcomes and limitations: Many donors shared some public TCRs, even though most TCR sequences were rare.

Material for sequencing was PBMCs. The receptor comes from a man aged 25-40 years in good health and CMV-seronegative. The V call is TRBV7-8, the J call TRBJ2-2, with a weak D call TRBD2 (5 bases). CDR3 sequence: CASSSRGADTGELFF. CDR3 DNA: TGTGCCAGCAGCTCCCGGGGAGCGGACACCGGGGAGCTGTTTTTT. The full variable domain, with the rest looked up from reference TRBV7-8 and TRBJ2-2, is GAGVSQSPRYKVAKRGQDVALRCDPISGHVSLFWYQQALGQGPEFLTYFQNEAQLDKSGLPSDRFFAERPEGSVSTLKIQRTQQEDSAVYLCASSSRGADTGELFFGEGSRLTVL.